This T cell receptor (beta chain) appears in the sequencing data of a study of OX40 agonist ivuxolimab in advanced cancers. Broader study findings: Fewer expanded clones were found on average in CD4+ than in CD8+ T cells.

For this clone: The antigen is unknown.

Autoimmune disease history or systemic immunosuppression excluded patients. This table comes from immunoSEQ multiplex PCR, and its TCRdb copy is limited to in-frame clones, with some not included. The profile shows roughly 76,000 clones, over 75% of them singletons. Germline lookup yields CDR1 WNHNN and CDR2 SYGVQD (reference sequence). The V and J ends lost 4 bases and 4 bases respectively, with 14 bases between them. This CDR3 has 14 amino acids. V usage is TRBV10-1 and J usage is TRBJ2-7; a possible D gene is TRBD2 (7 bases). The source is an adult with an advanced solid tumor such as melanoma, head and neck, liver or kidney cancer. The input for sequencing was CD4+ or CD8+ T cells sorted from blood, taken in a trial of the OX40 agonist ivuxolimab. The CDR3 DNA reads as TGCGCCAGCAGTGTCGGGGGGCGGATGTACGAGCAGTACTTC. It is translated as CASSVGGRMYEQYF.